The sequence of this TCR beta chain was determined in a study of cytomegalovirus exposure and HLA in healthy donors. Broader study findings: Later analysis identified several of the most significant clusters that appeared linked to common viral pathogens.

Note on this clone: Its target is not known.

The CDR3 extends over 15 amino acids. CDR1 is SGHRS, CDR2 YFSETQ, per germline. V gave up 3 bases and J gave up 4 bases; unmatched junction bases: 7. PCR involved 60 Vbeta and 13 Jbeta primers. TCRdb keeps only in-frame clones here, not all; method: immunoSEQ multiplex PCR. The sample lists 85,000 to 130,000 clones, 75% seen once, with 2.5% in the top ten. The clonotype originates from a man aged 40-49 years in good health and CMV-seronegative. V usage is TRBV5-1 and J usage is TRBJ1-1; 9 positions agree with TRBD1. The source material was PBMCs. For the CDR3, the DNA is TGCGCCAGCAGCTCCCGGACAGGGGTGGGCACTGAAGCTTTCTTT. Protein: CASSSRTGVGTEAFF.